Listed here are 13 T cell receptor beta chains from one sample, sequenced in a study of blood T cell repertoires in COVID-19. Sequenced by immunoSEQ multiplex PCR; TCRdb stores in-frame clones only, minus some. The sample has about 350,000 clones, roughly 90% seen once. The sequencing sample was made of peripheral blood. The origin of the receptors is a woman aged 55-70 years with COVID-19, enrolled during active disease.

This chain joins TRBV3-1 (or the pseudogene TRBV3-2) and TRBJ1-6; D is ambiguous. Per the germline V gene, CDR1 is LGHDT and CDR2 is YNNKEL (reference sequence). Trimming left V 4 bases short and J 9 bases short, with 13 bases between. CDR3 length equals 14 residues. DNA for the CDR3: TGTGCCAGCAGCCCAACGGGGTTCCGTTCACCCCTCCACTTT. Protein: CASSPTGFRSPLHF.

The chain employs TRBV2 and TRBJ1-1; 9 nucleotides align to TRBD1. This CDR3 has 13 residues. The V gene end was trimmed by 4 bases and the J gene end by 4 bases; junction bases not matched to a gene: 1. In germline, CDR1 is SNHLY, CDR2 FYNNEI. In DNA, the CDR3 is TGTGCCAGCAGTGCACAGGGGGCCACTGAAGCTTTCTTT. Protein sequence: CASSAQGATEAFF.

As DNA, the CDR3 is TGTGCCACCCGCCCCGGGACAGGGTTTAATCAGCCCCAGCATTTT. Its translation is CATRPGTGFNQPQHF. This chain connects TRBV6-5 to TRBJ1-5; 9 bases are a match to TRBD1. Per germline, CDR1 MNHEY and CDR2 SVGAGI. Losses at the gene ends were 10 bases for V and 4 bases for J; bases not matched to a gene: 11. The CDR3 loop spans 15 amino acids.

The rearrangement joins TRBV28 to TRBJ2-3, with 8 bases aligning to TRBD2. CDR3 length: 16 residues. The V and J ends lost 1 base and 2 bases, in that order; junction bases with no gene match: 5. CDR1 is MDHEN and CDR2 is SYDVKM in the germline V gene. The CDR3 sequence is CASSLYSGANTDTQYF. Here the CDR3 DNA reads TGTGCCAGCAGTTTATATAGCGGGGCAAACACAGATACGCAGTATTTT.

The CDR3 protein is CASIPRGGGYTF. CDR3 nucleotide sequence: TGTGCCAGCATCCCCCGTGGAGGGGGCTACACCTTC. The chain couples TRBV6-6 to TRBJ1-2; D uncertain. The CDR3 is 12 amino acids. Trimming removed 7 bases from V and 8 bases from J, with 14 bases in between. The germline V gene encodes CDR1 MNHNY and CDR2 SVGAGI (reference sequence).

In regard to this clone: The DNA is omitted, as the CDR3 cannot be located on it reliably, and the CDR3 follows TCRdb's listing. The chain is built from TRBV6-5 and TRBJ1-1; the D call TRBD1 from the table was never checked on the DNA. The CDR3 extends over 15 residues, inclusive of both ends. CDR1 MNHEY and CDR2 SVGAGI come from the germline V gene. The CDR3 region is CASSTSGQGKTEAFF.

This clone was observed once. Here the CDR3 DNA reads TGTGCCAGTTCCCAAAGGGCCAGGGTTGGCAATCAGCCCCAGCATTTT. Its translation is CASSQRARVGNQPQHF. The chain carries TRBV2 and TRBJ1-5; perhaps TRBD1 as D (5 bases). The CDR3 contains 16 residues. Deletions cut 9 bases from V and 2 bases from J, with 20 bases between. From germline, CDR1 is SNHLY and CDR2 FYNNEI.

This rearrangement joins TRBV21-1 to TRBJ1-5; the table's D call, TRBD1, has no DNA check behind it. TRBV21-1 is described as a pseudogene. The CDR3 runs to 16 residues. In nucleotides, the CDR3 is TGTGCCAGCAGCAACCCCAGGGGGCGCGCAGGTCAGCCCCAGCATTTT. Protein sequence: CASSNPRGRAGQPQHF.

The chain links TRBV29-1 to TRBJ1-4, with D uncertain. The CDR3 is made up of 15 amino acids. CDR1 is SQVTM, CDR2 ANQGSEA, per germline. Trimming took 3 bases from V and 1 from J, leaving 12 bases between them. In DNA form, the CDR3 reads TGCAGCGTTGACGTGTGGGAGGGAACTAATGAAAAACTGTTTTTT. Translating it yields CSVDVWEGTNEKLFF.

The sample holds a few counts of this clone. V is TRBV5-1 and J is TRBJ1-4; D is unclear. V was clipped by 0 bases and J by 4 bases, with 10 bases between them. This CDR3 is built from 15 residues. CDR1 SGHRS and CDR2 YFSETQ come from the germline V gene. CDR3 sequence: CASSLGQIDNEKLFF. The CDR3 DNA sequence: TGCGCCAGCAGCTTGGGGCAGATTGATAATGAAAAACTGTTTTTT.

The rearrangement uses TRBV6-5 and TRBJ2-5; 11 nucleotides align to TRBD2. V dropped 4 bases and J dropped 6; count of bases not matched to a gene: 10. CDR3 length: 16 amino acids. CDR1 MNHEY and CDR2 SVGAGI come from the germline V gene. CDR3 amino acids: CASSSPLAGGWKTQYF. The CDR3, as DNA: TGTGCCAGCAGTTCACCTCTAGCGGGGGGCTGGAAGACCCAGTACTTC.

V and J are TRBV5-1 and TRBJ2-2; D might be TRBD1 (7 bases). This CDR3 is built from 14 residues. V lost 6 bases, J lost 2 bases, and 11 bases lay in between. Germline CDR1 SGHRS, CDR2 YFSETQ. The CDR3 here is CASTTGTNTGELFF. The CDR3 nucleotides are TGCGCCAGCACGACAGGGACTAACACCGGGGAGCTGTTTTTT.

The rearrangement joins TRBV25-1 to TRBJ1-6, with 7 bases aligning to TRBD1. CDR3 length: 16 amino acids. CDR1 is MGHDK, CDR2 SYGVNS, per germline. V lost 3 bases, J lost 6 bases, and 8 bases stayed unmatched. CDR3 region: CASSDRGQWGNSPLHF. The CDR3 bases are TGTGCCAGCAGTGATAGGGGGCAGTGGGGTAATTCACCCCTCCACTTT. Supplemented by reference TRBV25-1 and TRBJ1-6, the full variable domain reads EADIYQTPRYLVIGTGKKITLECSQTMGHDKMYWYQQDPGMELHLIHYSYGVNSTEKGDLSSESTVSRIRTEHFPLTLESARPSHTSQYLCASSDRGQWGNSPLHFGNGTRLTVT.